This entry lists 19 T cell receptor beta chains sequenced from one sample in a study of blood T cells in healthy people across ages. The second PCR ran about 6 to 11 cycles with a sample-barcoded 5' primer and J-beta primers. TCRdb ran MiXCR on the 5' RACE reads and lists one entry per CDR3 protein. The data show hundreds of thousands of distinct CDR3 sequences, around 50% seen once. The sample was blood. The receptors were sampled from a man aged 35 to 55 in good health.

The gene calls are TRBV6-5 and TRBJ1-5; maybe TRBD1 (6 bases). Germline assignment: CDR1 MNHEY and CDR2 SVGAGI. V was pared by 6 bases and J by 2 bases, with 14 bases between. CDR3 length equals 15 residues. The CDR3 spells CASSAVGGGNQPQHF. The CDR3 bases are TGTGCCAGCAGCGCAGTAGGGGGGGGCAATCAGCCCCAGCATTTT.

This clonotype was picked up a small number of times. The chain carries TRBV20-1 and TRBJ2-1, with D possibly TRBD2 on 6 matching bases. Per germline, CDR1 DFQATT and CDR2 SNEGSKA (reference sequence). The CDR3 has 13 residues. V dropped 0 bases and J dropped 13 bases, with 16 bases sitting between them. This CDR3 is CSARDAGLVPQFF. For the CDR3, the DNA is TGCAGTGCTAGAGATGCGGGGCTAGTACCACAGTTCTTC.

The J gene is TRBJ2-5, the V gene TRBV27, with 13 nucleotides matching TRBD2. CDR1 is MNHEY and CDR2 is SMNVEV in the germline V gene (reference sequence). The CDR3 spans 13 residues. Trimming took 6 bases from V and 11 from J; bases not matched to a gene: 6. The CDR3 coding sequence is TGTGCCAGCAGGGGACTAGCGGGATTTGAGCAGTACTTC. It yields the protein CASRGLAGFEQYF.

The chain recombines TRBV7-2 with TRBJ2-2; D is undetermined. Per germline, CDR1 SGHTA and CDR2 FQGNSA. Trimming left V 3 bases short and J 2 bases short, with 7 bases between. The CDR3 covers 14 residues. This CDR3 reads CASSLGFNTGELFF. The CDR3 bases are TGTGCCAGCAGCTTGGGTTTTAACACCGGGGAGCTGTTTTTT.

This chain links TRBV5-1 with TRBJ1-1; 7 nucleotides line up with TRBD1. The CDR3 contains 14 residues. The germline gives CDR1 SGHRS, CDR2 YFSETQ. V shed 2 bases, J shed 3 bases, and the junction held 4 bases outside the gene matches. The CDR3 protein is CASSFRGEDTEAFF. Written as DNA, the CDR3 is TGCGCCAGCAGCTTCAGGGGGGAGGACACTGAAGCTTTCTTT.

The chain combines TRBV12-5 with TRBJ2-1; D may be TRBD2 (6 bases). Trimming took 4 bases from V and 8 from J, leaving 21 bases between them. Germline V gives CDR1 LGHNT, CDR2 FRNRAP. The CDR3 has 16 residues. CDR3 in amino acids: CASGSRTGGIVDEQFF. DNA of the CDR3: TGTGCTAGTGGTTCCCGAACCGGCGGGATCGTCGATGAGCAGTTCTTC.

The CDR3: CSAVPGQSYNEQFF. CDR3 DNA: TGCAGTGCTGTGCCGGGACAGAGCTACAATGAGCAGTTCTTC. The chain has TRBV20-1 and TRBJ2-1; 7 nucleotides align to TRBD1. Per the germline V gene, CDR1 is DFQATT and CDR2 is SNEGSKA (reference sequence). This CDR3 region has 14 residues. V shed 5 bases, J shed 3 bases, and the junction held 7 bases outside the gene matches.

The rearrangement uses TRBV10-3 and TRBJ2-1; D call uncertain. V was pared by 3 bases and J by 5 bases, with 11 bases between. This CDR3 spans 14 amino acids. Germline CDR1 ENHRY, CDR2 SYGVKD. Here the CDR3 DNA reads TGTGCCATCAGTGACCCCTTGTTCCACAATGAGCAGTTCTTC. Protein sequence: CAISDPLFHNEQFF.

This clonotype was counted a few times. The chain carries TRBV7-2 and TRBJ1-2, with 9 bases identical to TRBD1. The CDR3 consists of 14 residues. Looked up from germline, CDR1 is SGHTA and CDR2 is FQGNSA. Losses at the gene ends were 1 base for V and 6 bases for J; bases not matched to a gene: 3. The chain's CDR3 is CASSLGTGADGYTF. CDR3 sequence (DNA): TGTGCCAGCAGCTTAGGGACAGGGGCGGATGGCTACACCTTC.

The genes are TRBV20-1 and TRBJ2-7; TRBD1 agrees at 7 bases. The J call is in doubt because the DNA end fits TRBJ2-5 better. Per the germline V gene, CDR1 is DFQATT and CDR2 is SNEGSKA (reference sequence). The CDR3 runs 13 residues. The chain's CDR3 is CSATTGSGATQYF. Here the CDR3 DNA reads TGCAGTGCCACGACAGGGAGCGGAGCGACCCAGTACTTC.

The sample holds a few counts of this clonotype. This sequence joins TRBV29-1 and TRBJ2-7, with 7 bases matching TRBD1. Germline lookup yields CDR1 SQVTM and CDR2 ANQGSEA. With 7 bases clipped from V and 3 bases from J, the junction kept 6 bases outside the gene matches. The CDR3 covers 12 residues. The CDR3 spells CSARDRSYEQYF. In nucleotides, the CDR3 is TGCAGCGCACGGGACAGAAGCTACGAGCAGTACTTC.

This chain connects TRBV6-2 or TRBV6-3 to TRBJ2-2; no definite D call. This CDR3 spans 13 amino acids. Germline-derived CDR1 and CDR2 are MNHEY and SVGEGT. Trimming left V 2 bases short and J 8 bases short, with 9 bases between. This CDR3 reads CASSYTYPGELFF. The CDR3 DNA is TGTGCCAGCAGTTACACCTACCCGGGGGAGCTGTTTTTT.

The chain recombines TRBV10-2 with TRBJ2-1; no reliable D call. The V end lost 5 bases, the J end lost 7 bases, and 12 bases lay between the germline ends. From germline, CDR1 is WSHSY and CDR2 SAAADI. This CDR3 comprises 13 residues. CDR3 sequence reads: CASSTPLENEQFF. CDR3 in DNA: TGCGCCAGCAGTACTCCCTTGGAAAATGAGCAGTTCTTC.

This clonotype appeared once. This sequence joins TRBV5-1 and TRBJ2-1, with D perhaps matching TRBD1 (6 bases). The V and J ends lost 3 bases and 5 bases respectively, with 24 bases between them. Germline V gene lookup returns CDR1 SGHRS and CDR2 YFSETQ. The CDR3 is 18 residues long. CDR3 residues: CASSYDGRPGDRDNEQFF. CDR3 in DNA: TGCGCCAGCAGCTACGACGGGCGTCCAGGGGACCGGGACAATGAGCAGTTCTTC.

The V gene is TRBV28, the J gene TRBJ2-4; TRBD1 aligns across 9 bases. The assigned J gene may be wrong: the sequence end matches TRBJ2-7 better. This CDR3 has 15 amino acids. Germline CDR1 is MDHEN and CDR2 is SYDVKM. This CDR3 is CASSRDRELAYEQYF. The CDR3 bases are TGTGCCAGCAGTCGGGACAGGGAATTAGCCTACGAGCAGTACTTC.

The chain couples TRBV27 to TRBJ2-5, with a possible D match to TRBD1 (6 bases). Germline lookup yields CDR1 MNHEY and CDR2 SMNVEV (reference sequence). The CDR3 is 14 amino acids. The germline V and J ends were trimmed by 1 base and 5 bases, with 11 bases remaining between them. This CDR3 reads CASSLYRDGETQYF. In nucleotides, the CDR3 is TGTGCCAGCAGTTTATACAGGGATGGGGAGACCCAGTACTTC.

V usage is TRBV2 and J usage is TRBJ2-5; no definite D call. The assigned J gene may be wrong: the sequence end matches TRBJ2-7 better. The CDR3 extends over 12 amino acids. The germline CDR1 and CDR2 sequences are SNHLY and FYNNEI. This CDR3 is CASTEQLSEQYF. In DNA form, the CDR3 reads TGTGCCAGCACGGAACAGCTTTCCGAGCAGTACTTC.

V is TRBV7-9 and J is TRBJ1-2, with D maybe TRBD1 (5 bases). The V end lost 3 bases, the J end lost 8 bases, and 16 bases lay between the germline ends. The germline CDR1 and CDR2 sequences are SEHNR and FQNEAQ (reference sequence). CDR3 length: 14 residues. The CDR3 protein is CASSFRDASSGYTF. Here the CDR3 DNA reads TGTGCCAGCAGCTTCCGGGACGCCTCAAGCGGCTACACCTTC.

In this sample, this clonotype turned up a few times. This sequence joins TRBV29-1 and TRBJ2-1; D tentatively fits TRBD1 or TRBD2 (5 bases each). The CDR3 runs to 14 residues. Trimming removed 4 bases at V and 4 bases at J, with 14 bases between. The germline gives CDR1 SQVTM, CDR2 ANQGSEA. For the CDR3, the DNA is TGCAGCGTTGCCTGGGGACCCGTTTACAATGAGCAGTTCTTC. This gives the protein CSVAWGPVYNEQFF.